The 5 T cell receptor beta chains below were found in one sample sequenced in a study of cytotoxic CD8 clonotypes in ibrutinib-treated CLL. Some clones are missing from TCRdb's copy, which holds only in-frame ones; the method was immunoSEQ multiplex PCR. The sample has thousands of clones, about 70% seen once. The sequencing used PBMCs, collected before ibrutinib treatment. These receptors all come from a human donor with chronic lymphocytic leukemia.

The genes are TRBV10-3 and TRBJ1-4; a possible D gene is TRBD1 (6 bases). V was clipped by 8 bases and J by 0 bases, with 7 bases between them. Germline lookup yields CDR1 ENHRY and CDR2 SYGVKD. The CDR3 is made up of 13 amino acids. CDR3 residues: CAIGTTTNEKLFF. The CDR3 DNA reads TGTGCCATCGGGACAACAACTAATGAAAAACTGTTTTTT.

The rearrangement uses TRBV19 and TRBJ2-1; D gene unclear. Trimming removed 4 bases from V and 0 bases from J, with 10 bases in between. Germline CDR1 and CDR2: LNHDA and SQIVND (reference sequence). This CDR3 has 15 amino acids. CDR3 nucleotide sequence: TGTGCCAGTAGTAGTGTGGGCAGCTCCTACAATGAGCAGTTCTTC. It translates to CASSSVGSSYNEQFF.

The DNA of the CDR3 is TGTGCCTGGCGTCGACTCTGGACTAGCGGGAACACCGGGGAGCTGTTTTTT. As protein: CAWRRLWTSGNTGELFF. This chain connects TRBV30 to TRBJ2-2; TRBD2 agrees at 10 bases. CDR1 GTSNPN and CDR2 SVGIG come from the germline V gene (reference sequence). The V and J ends lost 5 bases and 1 base, in that order; junction bases with no gene match: 10. The CDR3 has 17 residues. Supplemented by reference TRBV30 and TRBJ2-2, the full variable domain reads SQTIHQWPATLVQPVGSPLSLECTVEGTSNPNLYWYRQAAGRGLQLLFYSVGIGQISSEVPQNLSASRPQDRQFILSSKKLLLSDSGFYLCAWRRLWTSGNTGELFFGEGSRLTVL.

This chain links TRBV5-1 with TRBJ1-1; D is undetermined. Trimming pared 0 bases from V and 0 bases from J, leaving 9 bases between. This CDR3 spans 15 amino acids. Germline CDR1 SGHRS, CDR2 YFSETQ. CDR3 coding DNA: TGCGCCAGCAGCTTGGCAGGCCTCATGAACACTGAAGCTTTCTTT. It translates to CASSLAGLMNTEAFF.

The rearrangement joins TRBV10-3 to TRBJ2-7; the D is unclear. The CDR3 extends over 13 amino acids. Per the germline V gene, CDR1 is ENHRY and CDR2 is SYGVKD. Trimming took 4 bases from V and 1 from J, leaving 8 bases between them. CDR3 in DNA: TGTGCCATCAGTGTAGGGCATTCCTACGAGCAGTACTTC. This translates into CAISVGHSYEQYF.